Below are 26 T cell receptor beta chains sequenced from a single sample in a study of blood T cell repertoires in COVID-19. Assay: immunoSEQ multiplex PCR; the TCRdb copy retains only in-frame clones and omits some. The table lists fewer than 250,000 clones, roughly 82% of them singletons. The source material was peripheral blood. These receptors originate from an older woman with COVID-19, enrolled during active disease.

J is TRBJ2-1 and V is TRBV6-4; 7 bases align to TRBD2. This CDR3 region has 17 residues. Trimming removed 3 bases from V and 0 bases from J; junction bases left unmatched: 8. Germline V gives CDR1 MRHNA, CDR2 SNTAGT. The CDR3 loop is CASSDLPGLSSYNEQFF. For the CDR3, the DNA is TGTGCCAGCAGTGATCTACCGGGACTAAGCTCCTACAATGAGCAGTTCTTC.

The chain is built from TRBV15 and TRBJ2-2; D is unclear. V was trimmed by 3 bases and J by 1 base, leaving 9 bases between them. Germline V gives CDR1 LNHNV, CDR2 YYDKDF (reference sequence). CDR3 length: 15 amino acids. The CDR3 DNA follows: TGTGCCACCAGCAGGCAAACCGGGAACACCGGGGAGCTGTTTTTT. The encoded protein is CATSRQTGNTGELFF.

CDR3 region: CANAIQGNNEKLFF. The CDR3 bases are TGTGCCAACGCAATACAGGGTAATAATGAAAAACTGTTTTTT. This chain connects TRBV2 to TRBJ1-4, with D possibly matching TRBD1 (6 bases). Trimming stripped 10 bases from V and 4 bases from J, with 16 bases between. Germline CDR1 and CDR2: SNHLY and FYNNEI. The CDR3 has 14 residues.

This chain connects TRBV9 to TRBJ1-5; D gene uncertain. Germline CDR1 SGDLS, CDR2 YYNGEE. The CDR3 is made up of 15 amino acids. The V and J ends lost 4 bases and 0 bases respectively, with 11 bases between them. CDR3 amino acids: CASSPLPYSNQPQHF. CDR3 coding DNA: TGTGCCAGCAGCCCACTCCCCTATAGCAATCAGCCCCAGCATTTT.

The J gene is TRBJ2-2, the V gene TRBV27; 8 bases map to TRBD1. Unmatched junction bases numbered 8, after V lost 7 bases and J lost 7 bases. Germline CDR1 reads MNHEY; CDR2 reads SMNVEV (reference sequence). The CDR3 runs to 14 residues. The CDR3 spells CASTRTGRNGELFF. The CDR3 DNA reads TGTGCCAGCACCCGGACAGGGCGTAACGGGGAGCTGTTTTTT.

The chain links TRBV6-6 to TRBJ1-2; D unclear. V lost 4 bases, J lost 4 bases, and 7 bases lay in between. Germline lookup yields CDR1 MNHNY and CDR2 SVGAGI (reference sequence). The CDR3 extends over 12 amino acids. Written as DNA, the CDR3 is TGTGCCAGCAGTTTAGCCGCCTATGGCTACACCTTC. Encoded protein: CASSLAAYGYTF.

The chain joins TRBV5-1 to TRBJ1-6, with no clear D. V lost 0 bases and J 4 bases, leaving 8 bases between the germline ends. This CDR3 has 15 amino acids. CDR1 is SGHRS and CDR2 is YFSETQ in the germline V gene. This CDR3 reads CASSLDRLYNSPLHF. The CDR3 region has the DNA TGCGCCAGCAGCTTGGACCGGTTATATAATTCACCCCTCCACTTT.

The gene calls are TRBV20-1 and TRBJ2-3, with 16 bases lining up with TRBD2. The CDR3 contains 20 residues. From germline, CDR1 is DFQATT and CDR2 SNEGSKA (reference sequence). After removal of 3 bases from V and 1 base from J, the junction contained 13 bases not matched to a gene. The CDR3 sequence: CSASSFPGTSGGAGTDTQYF. CDR3 in DNA: TGCAGTGCTAGTAGCTTCCCCGGGACTAGCGGGGGGGCGGGCACAGATACGCAGTATTTT.

The rearrangement uses TRBV10-3 and TRBJ1-5, with D possibly matching TRBD1 (5 bases). V was trimmed by 6 bases and J by 2 bases, leaving 11 bases between them. The germline V gene has CDR1 ENHRY and CDR2 SYGVKD. The CDR3 contains 14 residues. This CDR3 reads CAIREAQGNQPQHF. The DNA for the CDR3 is TGTGCCATCAGGGAGGCACAGGGCAATCAGCCCCAGCATTTT.

V and J are TRBV4-3 and TRBJ1-5; D is uncertain. Trimming removed 0 bases at V and 9 bases at J, with 18 bases between. This CDR3 region has 16 residues. Germline V gene data show CDR1 as LGHNA and CDR2 as YSLEER. The CDR3 reads CASSQDPYSSKVPQHF. The CDR3 DNA follows: TGCGCCAGCAGCCAAGATCCGTATAGTAGCAAGGTGCCCCAGCATTTT.

This clone was seen more than once but under ten times. The chain carries TRBV11-2 and TRBJ1-1; D might be TRBD1 (6 bases). The V end lost 5 bases, the J end lost 2 bases, and 12 bases lay between the germline ends. The germline V gene has CDR1 SGHAT and CDR2 FQNNGV. This CDR3 comprises 14 residues. CDR3 sequence reads: CASSQTGLNTEAFF. In DNA, the CDR3 is TGTGCCAGCAGCCAGACAGGCCTCAACACTGAAGCTTTCTTT.

The chain carries TRBV28 and TRBJ1-4, with D unclear. Trimming took 1 base from V and 10 from J, leaving 10 bases between them. The CDR3 sequence is 13 residues long. Germline assignment: CDR1 MDHEN and CDR2 SYDVKM. CDR3 loop: CASSLLSSLKLFF. In nucleotides, the CDR3 is TGTGCCAGCAGTTTATTATCCTCTTTAAAACTGTTTTTT.

This CDR3 is CAISVRIYSEEQFF. In DNA form, the CDR3 reads TGTGCCATCAGTGTGCGGATTTATAGTGAGGAGCAGTTCTTC. The J gene is TRBJ2-1, the V gene TRBV10-3; unclear D gene. Germline V gene data show CDR1 as ENHRY and CDR2 as SYGVKD. The CDR3 loop spans 14 amino acids. Trimming cost V 4 bases and J 10 bases, with 17 bases left between them.

The chain links TRBV27 to TRBJ2-5; TRBD2 aligns across 12 bases. V gave up 4 bases and J gave up 3 bases; unmatched junction bases: 3. This CDR3 region has 15 residues. Germline lookup yields CDR1 MNHEY and CDR2 SMNVEV (reference sequence). For the CDR3, the DNA is TGTGCCAGCAGTTCTAGACTAGCGGGAGAAGAGACCCAGTACTTC. Amino acid sequence: CASSSRLAGEETQYF.

V is TRBV4-2 and J is TRBJ1-2, with D tentatively TRBD1 (5 bases). Trimming took off 0 bases at V and 3 bases at J, with 11 bases between the two ends. Germline V gives CDR1 LGHNA, CDR2 YNFKEQ. This CDR3 contains 15 residues. The CDR3 here is CASSQDSKGHYGYTF. In nucleotides, the CDR3 is TGTGCCAGCAGCCAAGATAGTAAGGGGCACTATGGCTACACCTTC.

V usage is TRBV6-6 and J usage is TRBJ2-3; TRBD1 is a possible D gene (6 bases). Germline loops: CDR1 MNHNY, CDR2 SVGAGI (reference sequence). With 2 bases removed from V and 0 bases from J, the gap between germline ends came to 9 bases. The CDR3 extends over 15 amino acids. CDR3 loop: CASSYTGLSTDTQYF. The CDR3 coding sequence is TGTGCCAGCAGTTACACAGGGCTGAGCACAGATACGCAGTATTTT.

This chain joins TRBV5-1 and TRBJ1-1; possibly TRBD1 for D (5 bases). V shed 1 base and J shed 1 base, with 14 bases lying between them. The germline CDR1 and CDR2 sequences are SGHRS and YFSETQ. The CDR3 loop spans 16 amino acids. CDR3 in DNA: TGCGCCAGCAGCTTGTCGCCCAGGGCCACGAACACTGAAGCTTTCTTT. Its translation is CASSLSPRATNTEAFF.

The gene calls are TRBV5-1 and TRBJ2-7; a possible D gene is TRBD1 (5 bases). CDR1 is SGHRS and CDR2 is YFSETQ in the germline V gene. V was cut by 0 bases and J by 1 base, with 14 bases left in between. CDR3 length equals 16 residues. CDR3 nucleotides: TGCGCCAGCAGCTTGGCCGAGCTAGACAGATCCTACGAGCAGTACTTC. This gives the protein CASSLAELDRSYEQYF.

This clone was detected a few times. The chain recombines TRBV2 with TRBJ2-5, with TRBD2 matching over 10 bases. The germline V gene encodes CDR1 SNHLY and CDR2 FYNNEI. This CDR3 comprises 15 residues. J gave up 4 bases and V 5 bases, and 7 bases lay outside the gene matches. The CDR3 coding sequence is TGTGCCAGCAGTCCCGACAGCGGGGGGGGAGAGACCCAGTACTTC. It encodes CASSPDSGGGETQYF. The full variable domain, completed using reference TRBV2 and TRBJ2-5, is EPEVTQTPSHQVTQMGQEVILRCVPISNHLYFYWYRQILGQKVEFLVSFYNNEISEKSEIFDDQFSVERPDGSNFTLKIRSTKLEDSAMYFCASSPDSGGGETQYFGPGTRLLVL.

V gene TRBV27 combines with J gene TRBJ1-1; 8 nucleotides line up with TRBD1. The germline CDR1 and CDR2 sequences are MNHEY and SMNVEV (reference sequence). The CDR3 has 14 residues. The V segment lost 5 bases and the J segment 5 bases; nucleotides outside the gene matches: 7. The CDR3 DNA sequence: TGTGCCAGCAGTCTCCAGGGGGCTCGGACTGAAGCTTTCTTT. Its protein product is CASSLQGARTEAFF.

This clone has just one count. V is TRBV7-9 and J is TRBJ2-1, with 13 bases fitting TRBD2. The CDR3 sequence is 14 residues long. Germline assignment: CDR1 SEHNR and CDR2 FQNEAQ (reference sequence). The J segment lost 6 bases and the V segment lost 5 bases, leaving 1 base of the junction unmatched. The CDR3 region has the DNA TGTGCCAGCAGCCGGACTAGCGGGGGCAATGAGCAGTTCTTC. As protein: CASSRTSGGNEQFF.

CDR3 DNA sequence: TGTGCCATCAGTAACAGGGCTTCTCCCTCTGGAAACACCATATATTTT. Protein: CAISNRASPSGNTIYF. This rearrangement joins TRBV10-3 to TRBJ1-3, with D possibly TRBD1 on 6 matching bases. Germline lookup yields CDR1 ENHRY and CDR2 SYGVKD. The V end was cut by 5 bases, the J end by 0 bases, with 14 bases between. The CDR3 extends over 16 amino acids.

The V and J genes are TRBV5-6 and TRBJ1-5, with 8 bases that match TRBD1. V was pared by 4 bases and J by 4 bases, with 13 bases of the junction left unmatched. The CDR3 spans 17 residues. From germline, CDR1 is SGHDT and CDR2 YYEEEE. CDR3 residues: CASSRTGNPLGNQPQHF. In nucleotides, the CDR3 is TGTGCCAGCAGCCGGACAGGGAACCCCCTTGGTAATCAGCCCCAGCATTTT.

This chain connects TRBV28 to TRBJ2-7; 9 nucleotides match TRBD2. Germline values: CDR1 MDHEN, CDR2 SYDVKM. CDR3 length equals 16 residues. Trimming cost V 2 bases and J 2 bases; bases outside gene matches: 7. CDR3 region: CASSLVKGLAPYEQYF. The CDR3 nucleotides read TGTGCCAGCAGTTTAGTAAAGGGACTAGCTCCCTACGAGCAGTACTTC.

This chain links TRBV5-1 with TRBJ2-7; 7 nucleotides agree with TRBD2. V shed 3 bases, J shed 6 bases, and the junction held 15 bases outside the gene matches. CDR1 and CDR2 (germline): SGHRS, YFSETQ. The CDR3 runs to 16 residues. The CDR3 region has the DNA TGCGCCAGCAGCTCGGGTGGCCGGGGAGGGAATCGCGAGCAGTACTTC. Its protein product is CASSSGGRGGNREQYF.

The gene calls are TRBV19 and TRBJ1-5; D ambiguous. There are 15 residues in the CDR3. V lost 6 bases, J lost 6 bases, and 18 bases lay in between. CDR1 LNHDA and CDR2 SQIVND come from the germline V gene (reference sequence). The DNA of the CDR3 is TGTGCCAGTAGCCCTGATGAGGGTATAGGTCAGCCCCAGCATTTT. Protein: CASSPDEGIGQPQHF.